This entry lists 9 T cell receptor beta chains sequenced from one sample in a study of blood T cell dynamics during melanoma immunotherapy. Documented time point: week 3, after first cycle of checkpoint inhibitor. Only in-frame clones appear in the TCRdb table, and some are missing; sequencing was by immunoSEQ multiplex PCR. This table holds approximately 11,000 clones, approximately 89% found once. The sample consisted of blood, taken from a patient treated with checkpoint blockade. The receptors were gathered from a human donor with melanoma.

The DNA for the CDR3 is TGTGCCAGCACCCCGGGGCCCAGGGTCTTGTCCTACAATGAGCAGTTCTTC. Its translation is CASTPGPRVLSYNEQFF. The V call is TRBV7-8, the J call TRBJ2-1, with D tentatively TRBD1 or TRBD2 (5 bases each). V was trimmed by 7 bases and J by 1 base, leaving 20 bases between them. The germline CDR1 and CDR2 sequences are SGHVS and FQNEAQ. This CDR3 has 17 amino acids.

V and J are TRBV7-2 and TRBJ2-1; 11 positions match TRBD2. There are 18 residues in the CDR3. Germline values: CDR1 SGHTA, CDR2 FQGNSA. Trimming at V came to 5 bases and at J to 2 bases, leaving 11 bases not matched to a gene. CDR3 sequence (DNA): TGTGCCAGCAGCCCCCACGGGGGGGGACTAGCGGCCTACAATGAGCAGTTCTTC. Protein: CASSPHGGGLAAYNEQFF.

The J gene is TRBJ1-1, the V gene TRBV5-1; D not certain. The germline V gene has CDR1 SGHRS and CDR2 YFSETQ. V lost 0 bases, J lost 8 bases, and 11 bases lay in between. The CDR3 is 13 residues long. CDR3 nucleotide sequence: TGCGCCAGCAGCTTGGGCCGGCTGGAAGAAGCTTTCTTT. Its translation is CASSLGRLEEAFF.

The J gene is TRBJ2-7, the V gene TRBV30; 11 nucleotides match TRBD2. Trimming cost V 4 bases and J 4 bases; bases outside gene matches: 6. The CDR3 runs 14 residues. The germline V gene has CDR1 GTSNPN and CDR2 SVGIG (reference sequence). The CDR3 here is CAWKWGLADYEQYF. For the CDR3, the DNA is TGTGCCTGGAAATGGGGACTAGCGGATTACGAGCAGTACTTC.

The V and J genes are TRBV28 and TRBJ2-1; 9 bases align to TRBD2. The junction had 4 bases not matched to a gene; V was cut back by 2 bases and J by 8 bases. The CDR3 runs to 14 residues. CDR1 is MDHEN, CDR2 SYDVKM, per germline. The DNA for the CDR3 is TGTGCCAGCAGTTTAGTAGCGGGAGCGTATGAGCAGTTCTTC. Translating it yields CASSLVAGAYEQFF.

This chain uses TRBV2 with TRBJ2-7; 7 bases are a match to TRBD2. After removal of 2 bases from V and 7 bases from J, the junction contained 8 bases not matched to a gene. This CDR3 has 14 amino acids. CDR1 is SNHLY and CDR2 is FYNNEI in the germline V gene. Here the CDR3 DNA reads TGTGCCAGCAGTGAATGGGGGTCGCGGGGGGAGCAGTACTTC. This encodes CASSEWGSRGEQYF.

The chain combines TRBV19 with TRBJ2-6; a possible D gene is TRBD2 (6 bases). There are 14 residues in the CDR3. V gave up 6 bases and J gave up 4 bases, with 10 bases separating them. Germline values: CDR1 LNHDA, CDR2 SQIVND (reference sequence). For the CDR3, the DNA is TGTGCCAGTAGCCAGCGGGCGGGGGCCAACGTCCTGACTTTC. As protein: CASSQRAGANVLTF. The full variable domain, its missing parts supplied by reference TRBV19 and TRBJ2-6, is DGGITQSPKYLFRKEGQNVTLSCEQNLNHDAMYWYRQDPGQGLRLIYYSQIVNDFQKGDIAEGYSVSREKKESFPLTVTSAQKNPTAFYLCASSQRAGANVLTFGAGSRLTVL.

The chain uses TRBV28 and TRBJ2-7; the match to TRBD2 covers 9 bases. The trim removed 3 bases at V and 4 bases at J, leaving 16 bases unmatched. The CDR3 has 18 residues. The germline gives CDR1 MDHEN, CDR2 SYDVKM. CDR3 coding DNA: TGTGCCAGCAGTTTTGATCGGCTAGCGGGGCTAACGGGGTACGAGCAGTACTTC. Encoded protein: CASSFDRLAGLTGYEQYF.

The chain is built from TRBV7-9 and TRBJ1-1, with a tentative D call TRBD1 (6 bases). There are 16 residues in the CDR3. The V gene's germline CDR1 is SEHNR and CDR2 FQNEAQ (reference sequence). Trimming shortened V by 0 bases and J by 2 bases, and 13 bases separated the two germline ends. The CDR3 loop is CASSLALTGLNTEAFF. The CDR3 region has the DNA TGTGCCAGCAGCTTAGCGCTGACAGGCCTAAACACTGAAGCTTTCTTT.